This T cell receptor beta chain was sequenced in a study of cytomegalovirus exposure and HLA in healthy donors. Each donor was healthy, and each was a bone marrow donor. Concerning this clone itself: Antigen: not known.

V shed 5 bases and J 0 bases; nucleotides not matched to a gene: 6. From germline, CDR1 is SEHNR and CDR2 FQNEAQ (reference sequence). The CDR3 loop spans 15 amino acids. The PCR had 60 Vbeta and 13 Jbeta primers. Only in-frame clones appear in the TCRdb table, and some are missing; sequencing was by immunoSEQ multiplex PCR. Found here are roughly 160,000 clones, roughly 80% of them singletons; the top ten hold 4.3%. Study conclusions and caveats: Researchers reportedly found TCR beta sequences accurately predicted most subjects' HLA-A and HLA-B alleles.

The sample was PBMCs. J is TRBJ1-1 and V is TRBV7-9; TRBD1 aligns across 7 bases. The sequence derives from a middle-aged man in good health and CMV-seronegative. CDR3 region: CASSPNRGLNTEAFF. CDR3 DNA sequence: TGTGCCAGCAGCCCGAACAGGGGACTGAACACTGAAGCTTTCTTT.